The next 27 T cell receptor beta chains were all read from a single sample in a study of T-cell memory formation after mild COVID-19. TCRdb called the 5' RACE reads again in MiXCR, with one record for every CDR3 protein. The sample records approximately 410,000 distinct CDR3 sequences, more than 20% being singletons. The sample consisted of PBMCs or a T cell subset sorted from them (not recorded which). The receptor set was obtained from an adult woman who had mild COVID-19 (a few samples of this study predate the infection). Cell type and time point are not known.

This sequence joins TRBV9 and TRBJ1-5; tentative D call: TRBD1 (6 bases). The germline V gene encodes CDR1 SGDLS and CDR2 YYNGEE. CDR3 length equals 15 residues. Trimming took off 2 bases at V and 5 bases at J, with 14 bases between the two ends. CDR3 nucleotides: TGTGCCAGCAGCGTTGCCGGGGACAACTATCAGCCCCAGCATTTT. Encoded protein: CASSVAGDNYQPQHF.

The chain employs TRBV7-3 and TRBJ1-1, with D perhaps matching TRBD1 (5 bases). Trimming cost V 2 bases and J 6 bases, with 13 bases left between them. Germline CDR1 SGHTA, CDR2 FQGTGA. This CDR3 is 14 amino acids long. The CDR3 protein is CASSLQGTLAEAFF. The CDR3 bases are TGTGCCAGCAGCTTACAGGGCACGCTGGCTGAAGCTTTCTTT.

The gene calls are TRBV6-5 and TRBJ2-6; D not resolved. Germline V gene lookup returns CDR1 MNHEY and CDR2 SVGAGI. This CDR3 spans 17 amino acids. V lost 0 bases and J lost 0, with 9 bases in between. CDR3 coding DNA: TGTGCCAGCAGTTACTCAGACCCAGGCTCTGGGGCCAACGTCCTGACTTTC. Amino acids: CASSYSDPGSGANVLTF.

This clonotype was detected a few times. The chain employs TRBV6-5 and TRBJ1-1; D remains unclear. Trimming cost V 4 bases and J 7 bases, with 7 bases left between them. The germline CDR1 and CDR2 sequences are MNHEY and SVGAGI. The CDR3 extends over 11 amino acids. CDR3 sequence (DNA): TGTGCCAGCAGTTCGAGGGATGAAGCTTTCTTT. Protein: CASSSRDEAFF.

This clonotype has a handful of counts. The rearrangement links TRBV7-2 to TRBJ2-2; 8 nucleotides align to TRBD1. The V segment lost 5 bases and the J segment 1 base; nucleotides outside the gene matches: 6. Germline assignment: CDR1 SGHTA and CDR2 FQGNSA. The CDR3 is 16 residues long. DNA for the CDR3: TGTGCCAGCAGCGCCCTAGGGACAGGGAACACCGGGGAGCTGTTTTTT. This sequence encodes CASSALGTGNTGELFF. The entire variable domain, with the rest obtained from reference TRBV7-2 and TRBJ2-2, is as follows: GAGVSQSPSNKVTEKGKDVELRCDPISGHTALYWYRQSLGQGLEFLIYFQGNSAPDKSGLPSDRFSAERTGGSVSTLTIQRTQQEDSAVYLCASSALGTGNTGELFFGEGSRLTVL.

The chain is built from TRBV9 and TRBJ2-1; 12 bases align to TRBD2. V was pared by 0 bases and J by 5 bases, with 0 bases of the junction left unmatched. Germline V gene lookup returns CDR1 SGDLS and CDR2 YYNGEE. The CDR3 contains 15 residues. This CDR3 is CASSVGTSGDNEQFF. The CDR3, as DNA: TGTGCCAGCAGCGTAGGGACTAGCGGGGACAATGAGCAGTTCTTC.

The V call is TRBV5-1, the J call TRBJ2-7, with TRBD2 matching over 10 bases. The V gene's germline CDR1 is SGHRS and CDR2 YFSETQ. The trim removed 0 bases at V and 5 bases at J, leaving 8 bases unmatched. The CDR3 sequence is 16 residues long. The CDR3 sequence: CASSLGLAGPRDEQYF. The CDR3 DNA is TGCGCCAGCAGCTTGGGACTAGCGGGCCCCCGGGACGAGCAGTACTTC.

The V and J genes are TRBV9 and TRBJ2-7; 14 bases agree with TRBD2. From germline, CDR1 is SGDLS and CDR2 YYNGEE. The CDR3 is 16 residues long. V shed 3 bases and J 7 bases; nucleotides not matched to a gene: 9. CDR3 in amino acids: CASSGAGTSGSREQYF. The CDR3 region has the DNA TGTGCCAGCAGCGGAGCCGGGACTAGCGGGAGCAGGGAGCAGTACTTC.

The CDR3 sequence: CSASRGARLVYNEQFF. Written as DNA, the CDR3 is TGCAGCGCGTCCAGGGGGGCCAGACTCGTCTACAATGAGCAGTTCTTC. V is TRBV29-1 and J is TRBJ2-1; maybe TRBD1 (7 bases). CDR3 length: 16 residues. Trimming removed 7 bases at V and 3 bases at J, with 22 bases between. The germline V gene has CDR1 SQVTM and CDR2 ANQGSEA.

This clonotype was observed a few times. The rearrangement joins TRBV20-1 to TRBJ2-7; 10 bases map to TRBD2. J lost 2 bases, V lost 7 bases, and 17 bases had no gene match. Germline CDR1 reads DFQATT; CDR2 reads SNEGSKA (reference sequence). This CDR3 comprises 17 residues. CDR3 amino acids: CSVEKGLAPKGAYEQYF. CDR3 nucleotide sequence: TGCAGTGTTGAGAAGGGACTAGCGCCCAAGGGAGCCTACGAGCAGTACTTC.

This clonotype was counted at least ten times. A junction boundary mismatches the germline segment, possibly from a read error. This rearrangement joins TRBV7-9 to TRBJ2-3; no firm D call. Germline V gene sequence: CDR1 SEHNR, CDR2 FQNEAQ (reference sequence). The CDR3 is 12 amino acids. CDR3 sequence reads: CASSLATDTQYF. CDR3 nucleotide sequence: TGCGCCAGCAGCTTGGCCACAGATACGCAGTATTTT.

This clonotype was observed a handful of times. The rearrangement uses TRBV5-5 and TRBJ1-2; unclear D gene. CDR3 size: 13 residues. CDR1 and CDR2 (germline): SGHKS, YYEKEE (reference sequence). V lost 1 base to trimming and J lost 5 bases, with 9 bases between them. CDR3 protein: CASSLWERYGYTF. As DNA, the CDR3 is TGTGCCAGCAGCTTGTGGGAACGATATGGCTACACCTTC.

The V gene is TRBV7-8, the J gene TRBJ2-5; D remains ambiguous. The CDR3 length is 12 residues. In germline, CDR1 is SGHVS, CDR2 FQNEAQ. Between the trimmed V and J ends, which lost 4 bases and 2 bases, there was a span of 5 bases. CDR3: CASSSPQETQYF. CDR3 DNA sequence: TGTGCCAGCAGCTCGCCGCAAGAGACCCAGTACTTC.

The CDR3 nucleotides are TGTGCCAGCTCATCCCGGGACAGGGGAAAGGCGAACAATCAGCCCCAGCATTTT. Amino acids: CASSSRDRGKANNQPQHF. The chain carries TRBV18 and TRBJ1-5, with 10 bases lining up with TRBD1. The CDR3 sequence is 18 residues long. Germline assignment: CDR1 KGHSH and CDR2 LQKENI. Trimming cost V 5 bases and J 3 bases; bases outside gene matches: 13. The full variable domain, rest sourced from reference TRBV18 and TRBJ1-5, is NAGVMQNPRHLVRRRGQEARLRCSPMKGHSHVYWYRQLPEEGLKFMVYLQKENIIDESGMPKERFSAEFPKEGPSILRIQQVVRGDSAAYFCASSSRDRGKANNQPQHFGDGTRLSIL.

V is TRBV12-5 and J is TRBJ2-3, with D possibly TRBD2 on 5 matching bases. With 0 bases removed from V and 0 bases from J, the gap between germline ends came to 28 bases. The CDR3 extends over 22 amino acids. CDR1 is LGHNT and CDR2 is FRNRAP in the germline V gene. CDR3 sequence reads: CASGLVRGSITTASRSTDTQYF. CDR3 DNA: TGTGCTAGTGGTTTGGTACGTGGGTCCATAACGACGGCTAGCCGAAGCACAGATACGCAGTATTTT.

This clonotype was counted only a few times. The chain joins TRBV12-3 or TRBV12-4 to TRBJ1-2; D is possibly TRBD1 (5 bases). V was clipped by 3 bases and J by 6 bases, with 11 bases between them. The CDR3 covers 13 residues. The CDR3 nucleotides are TGTGCCAGCAGTTTGGGGGTGCCCCATGGCTACACCTTC. It translates to CASSLGVPHGYTF.

The V and J genes are TRBV4-1 and TRBJ1-4, with a tentative D call TRBD1 (5 bases). From germline, CDR1 is MGHRA and CDR2 YSYEKL. The CDR3 runs to 16 residues. V was clipped by 1 base and J by 5 bases, with 14 bases between them. The CDR3 reads CASSQGGGAENEKLFF. The CDR3 coding sequence is TGCGCCAGCAGCCAAGGTGGTGGGGCAGAGAATGAAAAACTGTTTTTT.

This clonotype was seen a few times. This rearrangement joins TRBV6-5 to TRBJ2-3; TRBD1 matches at 11 bases. The J segment lost 7 bases and the V segment lost 2 bases, leaving 8 bases of the junction unmatched. CDR1 and CDR2 from the germline V gene are MNHEY and SVGAGI. The CDR3 has 16 amino acids. The CDR3 sequence is CASSYTRTGGRYTQYF. As DNA, the CDR3 is TGTGCCAGCAGTTACACCCGGACAGGGGGCAGATATACGCAGTATTTT.

J is TRBJ1-4 and V is TRBV12-3 or TRBV12-4, with D hard to call. The CDR3 is 13 residues long. V lost 1 base and J 8 bases, leaving 8 bases between the germline ends. The chain's CDR3 is CASSLGATEKLFF. The DNA for the CDR3 is TGTGCCAGCAGTTTAGGGGCAACGGAAAAACTGTTTTTT.

The chain couples TRBV15 to TRBJ2-1; TRBD2 is a possible D gene (7 bases). CDR1 and CDR2 from the germline V gene are LNHNV and YYDKDF (reference sequence). The CDR3 runs 14 residues. Trimming removed 3 bases at V and 8 bases at J, with 14 bases between. CDR3 protein: CATSRGAGADEQFF. CDR3 nucleotide sequence: TGTGCCACCAGCAGGGGCGCGGGGGCGGATGAGCAGTTCTTC.

This rearrangement joins TRBV4-2 to TRBJ1-1; no firm D call. V was pared by 4 bases and J by 0 bases, with 15 bases between. This CDR3 contains 16 residues. Germline V CDR1 and CDR2: LGHNA, YNFKEQ. The CDR3 region is CASSPTERTLNTEAFF. CDR3 bases: TGTGCCAGCAGCCCAACCGAGAGAACTTTGAACACTGAAGCTTTCTTT.

V usage is TRBV7-9 and J usage is TRBJ1-2; 11 nucleotides agree with TRBD1. Germline assignment: CDR1 SEHNR and CDR2 FQNEAQ (reference sequence). The CDR3 is 16 residues long. Trimming cost V 0 bases and J 3 bases; bases outside gene matches: 3. CDR3 residues: CASSLAGTGGYYGYTF. The CDR3, as DNA: TGTGCCAGCAGCTTAGCGGGGACAGGGGGATACTATGGCTACACCTTC.

The gene calls are TRBV6-5 and TRBJ2-7; a weak D match, TRBD1 (6 bases). This CDR3 contains 20 residues. Germline CDR1 is MNHEY and CDR2 is SVGAGI. V lost 2 bases to trimming and J lost 6 bases, with 32 bases between them. The CDR3 coding sequence is TGTGCCAGCAGTTACCGACCCCTACTACAGCGAGGCAGGGGAAATGGCGAGCAGTACTTC. Protein product: CASSYRPLLQRGRGNGEQYF.

Only a few counts were recorded for this clonotype. This chain connects TRBV12-3 or TRBV12-4 to TRBJ2-1; TRBD1 agrees at 10 bases. The CDR3 is made up of 15 amino acids. With 3 bases clipped from V and 10 bases from J, the junction kept 9 bases outside the gene matches. CDR3 sequence reads: CASSLLDRGFVEQFF. The CDR3 DNA reads as TGTGCCAGCAGTTTGTTGGACAGGGGGTTTGTCGAGCAGTTCTTC.

This chain connects TRBV20-1 to TRBJ1-2; no clear D gene. Germline values: CDR1 DFQATT, CDR2 SNEGSKA (reference sequence). V lost 0 bases and J lost 8, with 4 bases in between. This CDR3 contains 10 residues. The CDR3 is CSARDRGYTF. The CDR3 DNA reads TGCAGTGCTAGAGATCGCGGCTACACCTTC.

The chain links TRBV12-3 or TRBV12-4 to TRBJ2-1; no firm D call. This CDR3 comprises 12 residues. Trimming took off 10 bases at V and 10 bases at J, with 17 bases between the two ends. The CDR3 nucleotides read TGTGCCACCTCGTCGATGGGAATAGAGCAGTTCTTC. As protein: CATSSMGIEQFF.

The chain has TRBV20-1 and TRBJ1-1; TRBD1 might be the D (6 bases). This CDR3 comprises 13 residues. Germline values: CDR1 DFQATT, CDR2 SNEGSKA (reference sequence). Trimming took off 6 bases at V and 0 bases at J, with 11 bases between the two ends. The CDR3 DNA reads as TGCAGTGCCCCCAACAGGGTGAACACTGAAGCTTTCTTT. It translates to CSAPNRVNTEAFF.